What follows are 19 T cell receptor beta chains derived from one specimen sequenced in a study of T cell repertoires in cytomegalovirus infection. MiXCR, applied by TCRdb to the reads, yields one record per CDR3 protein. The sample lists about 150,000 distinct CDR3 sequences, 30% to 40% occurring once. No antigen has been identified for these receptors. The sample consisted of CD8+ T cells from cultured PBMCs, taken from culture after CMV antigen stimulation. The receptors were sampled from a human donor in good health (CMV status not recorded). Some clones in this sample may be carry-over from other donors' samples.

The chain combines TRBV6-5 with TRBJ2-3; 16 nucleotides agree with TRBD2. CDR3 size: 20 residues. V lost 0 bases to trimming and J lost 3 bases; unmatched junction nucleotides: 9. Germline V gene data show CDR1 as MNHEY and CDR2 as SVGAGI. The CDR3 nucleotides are TGTGCCAGCAGTTACTCGGGACTAGCGGGGGGGCCGCTCGGTACAGATACGCAGTATTTT. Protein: CASSYSGLAGGPLGTDTQYF.

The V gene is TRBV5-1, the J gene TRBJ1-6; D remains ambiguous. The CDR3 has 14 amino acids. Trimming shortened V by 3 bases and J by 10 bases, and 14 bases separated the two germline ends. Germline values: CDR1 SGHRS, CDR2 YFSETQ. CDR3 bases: TGCGCCAGCAGCTCTGACGGCGGAGGGTCACCCCTCCACTTT. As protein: CASSSDGGGSPLHF.

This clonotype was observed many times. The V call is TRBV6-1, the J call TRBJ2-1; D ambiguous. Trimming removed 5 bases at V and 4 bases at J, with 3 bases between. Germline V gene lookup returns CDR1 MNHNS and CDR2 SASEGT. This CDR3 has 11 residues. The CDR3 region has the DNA TGTGCCAGCAGTTTGTACAATGAGCAGTTCTTC. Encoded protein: CASSLYNEQFF.

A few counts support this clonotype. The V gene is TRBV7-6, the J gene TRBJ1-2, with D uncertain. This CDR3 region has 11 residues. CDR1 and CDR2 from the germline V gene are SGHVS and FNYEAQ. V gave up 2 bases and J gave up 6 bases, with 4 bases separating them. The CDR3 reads CASSLLDGYTF. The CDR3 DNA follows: TGTGCCAGCAGCTTACTCGATGGCTACACCTTC.

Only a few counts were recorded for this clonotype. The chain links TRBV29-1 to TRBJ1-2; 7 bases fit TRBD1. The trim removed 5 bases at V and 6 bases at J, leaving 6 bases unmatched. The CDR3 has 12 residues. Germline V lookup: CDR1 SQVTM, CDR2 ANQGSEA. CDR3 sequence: CSVYRGMDGYTF. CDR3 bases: TGCAGCGTTTACAGGGGTATGGATGGCTACACCTTC.

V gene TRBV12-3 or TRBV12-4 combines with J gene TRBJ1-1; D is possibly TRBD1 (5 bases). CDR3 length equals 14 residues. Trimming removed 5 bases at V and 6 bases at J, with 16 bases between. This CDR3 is CASSAGGALAEAFF. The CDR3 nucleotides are TGTGCCAGCAGTGCAGGAGGGGCGCTGGCTGAAGCTTTCTTT.

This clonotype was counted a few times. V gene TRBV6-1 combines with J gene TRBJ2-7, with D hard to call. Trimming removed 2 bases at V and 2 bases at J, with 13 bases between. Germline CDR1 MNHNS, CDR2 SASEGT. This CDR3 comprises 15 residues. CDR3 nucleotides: TGTGCCAGCAGTGAAATCGGGCAGGTGCCCTACGAGCAGTACTTC. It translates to CASSEIGQVPYEQYF.

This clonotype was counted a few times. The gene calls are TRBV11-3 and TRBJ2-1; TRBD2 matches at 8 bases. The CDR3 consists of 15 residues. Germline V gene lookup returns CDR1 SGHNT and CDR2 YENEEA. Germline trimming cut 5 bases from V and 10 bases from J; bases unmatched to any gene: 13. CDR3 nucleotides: TGTGCCAGCAGCCCGCAGTTCCTCAGCGGGGGCGAGCAGTTCTTC. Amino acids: CASSPQFLSGGEQFF.

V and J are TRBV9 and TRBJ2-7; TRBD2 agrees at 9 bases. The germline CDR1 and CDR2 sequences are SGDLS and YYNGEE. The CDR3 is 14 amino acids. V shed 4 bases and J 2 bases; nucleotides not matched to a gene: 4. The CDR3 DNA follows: TGTGCCAGCAGCCCACCTAGCGGGGCCTACGAGCAGTACTTC. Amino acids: CASSPPSGAYEQYF.

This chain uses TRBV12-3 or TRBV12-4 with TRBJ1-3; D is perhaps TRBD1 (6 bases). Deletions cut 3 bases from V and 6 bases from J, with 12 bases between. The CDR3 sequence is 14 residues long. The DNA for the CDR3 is TGTGCCAGCAGTTTGGGGGGGCTCGCAAACACCATATATTTT. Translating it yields CASSLGGLANTIYF.

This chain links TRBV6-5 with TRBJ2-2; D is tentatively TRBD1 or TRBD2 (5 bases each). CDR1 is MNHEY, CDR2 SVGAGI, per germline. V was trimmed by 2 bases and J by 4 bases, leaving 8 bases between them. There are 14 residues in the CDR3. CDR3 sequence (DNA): TGTGCCAGCAGTTACGGGGCGGGCACCGGGGAGCTGTTTTTT. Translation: CASSYGAGTGELFF.

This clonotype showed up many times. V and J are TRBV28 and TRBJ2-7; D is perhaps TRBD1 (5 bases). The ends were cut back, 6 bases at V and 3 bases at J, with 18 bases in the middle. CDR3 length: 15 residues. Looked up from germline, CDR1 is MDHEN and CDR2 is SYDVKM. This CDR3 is CASSPDSPRYYEQYF. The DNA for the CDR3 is TGTGCCAGCAGCCCAGACAGTCCTCGATACTACGAGCAGTACTTC.

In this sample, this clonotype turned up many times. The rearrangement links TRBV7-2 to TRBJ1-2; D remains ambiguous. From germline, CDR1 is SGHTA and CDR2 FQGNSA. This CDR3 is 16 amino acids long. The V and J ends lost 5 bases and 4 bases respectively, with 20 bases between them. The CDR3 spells CASSRDVRDLAYGYTF. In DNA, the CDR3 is TGTGCCAGCAGCAGAGATGTCCGGGATTTGGCCTATGGCTACACCTTC.

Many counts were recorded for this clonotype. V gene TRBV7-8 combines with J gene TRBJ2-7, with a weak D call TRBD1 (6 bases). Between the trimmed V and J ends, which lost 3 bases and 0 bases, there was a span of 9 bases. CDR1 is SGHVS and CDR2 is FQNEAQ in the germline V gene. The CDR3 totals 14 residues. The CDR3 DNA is TGTGCCAGCAGCTTCAGGACAGTCTCCTACGAGCAGTACTTC. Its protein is CASSFRTVSYEQYF.

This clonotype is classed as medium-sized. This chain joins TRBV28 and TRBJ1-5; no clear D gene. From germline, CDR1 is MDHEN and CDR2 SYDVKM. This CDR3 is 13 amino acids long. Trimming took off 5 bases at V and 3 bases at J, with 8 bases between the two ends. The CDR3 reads CASSLRLNQPQHF. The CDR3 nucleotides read TGTGCCAGCAGTCTCCGACTCAATCAGCCCCAGCATTTT.

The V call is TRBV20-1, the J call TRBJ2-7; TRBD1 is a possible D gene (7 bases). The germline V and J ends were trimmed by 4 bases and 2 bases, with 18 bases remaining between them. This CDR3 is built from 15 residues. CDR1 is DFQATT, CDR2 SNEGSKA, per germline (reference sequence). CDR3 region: CSATGGGVTTYEQYF. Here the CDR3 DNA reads TGCAGTGCTACAGGGGGAGGAGTGACAACCTACGAGCAGTACTTC.

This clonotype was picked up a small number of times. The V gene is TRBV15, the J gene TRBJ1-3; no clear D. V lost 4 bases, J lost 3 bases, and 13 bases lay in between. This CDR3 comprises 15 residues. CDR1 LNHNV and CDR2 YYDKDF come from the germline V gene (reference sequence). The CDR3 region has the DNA TGTGCCACCAGCAAGCCTCAGGATGATGGAAACACCATATATTTT. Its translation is CATSKPQDDGNTIYF.

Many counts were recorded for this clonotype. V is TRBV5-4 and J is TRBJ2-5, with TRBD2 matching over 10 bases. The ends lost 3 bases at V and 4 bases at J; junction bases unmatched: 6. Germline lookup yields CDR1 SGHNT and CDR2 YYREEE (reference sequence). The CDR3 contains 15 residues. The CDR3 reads CASSSPLAGGETQYF. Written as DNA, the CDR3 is TGTGCCAGCAGCTCCCCCTTAGCGGGGGGAGAGACCCAGTACTTC.

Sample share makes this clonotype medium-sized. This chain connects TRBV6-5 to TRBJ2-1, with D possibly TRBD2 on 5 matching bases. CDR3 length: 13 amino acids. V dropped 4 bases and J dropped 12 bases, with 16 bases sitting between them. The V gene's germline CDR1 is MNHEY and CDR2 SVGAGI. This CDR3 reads CASSLGNTGWQFF. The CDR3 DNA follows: TGTGCCAGCAGTTTGGGAAACACGGGATGGCAGTTCTTC.